The 29 T cell receptor beta chains below were found in one sample sequenced in a study of memory CD4+ T cells and cytomegalovirus serostatus. The sort gate was single viable CD3+CD4+CD8-CD45RO+ cells for memory CD4+ T cells. Here immunoSEQ multiplex PCR was the method, and the copy in TCRdb shows in-frame clones only, minus some. The sample shows 65,000 to 95,000 clones, around 80% of them seen only once. Sequencing used memory CD4+ T cells from blood. The origin of the receptors is an adult in good health and CMV-seronegative.

Details on this clone: Other DNA sequences in the same sample also yield this CDR3. This sequence joins TRBV5-1 and TRBJ2-7; D assignment may be TRBD1 or TRBD2 (5 bases each). This CDR3 has 13 residues. Trimming took off 5 bases at V and 2 bases at J, with 11 bases between the two ends. The germline gives CDR1 SGHRS, CDR2 YFSETQ. The DNA for the CDR3 is TGCGCCAGCAGTGAGGGGAGCACCTACGAGCAGTACTTC. Protein: CASSEGSTYEQYF.

The chain is built from TRBV5-1 and TRBJ1-1; TRBD1 matches at 9 bases. The germline gives CDR1 SGHRS, CDR2 YFSETQ. The CDR3 sequence is 16 residues long. V lost 4 bases and J lost 5; bases outside the gene matches: 12. CDR3 residues: CASSDRQGVQETEAFF. The CDR3 DNA reads as TGCGCCAGCAGCGATCGACAGGGGGTTCAGGAGACTGAAGCTTTCTTT. The whole variable domain, filled in from reference TRBV5-1 and TRBJ1-1, reads KAGVTQTPRYLIKTRGQQVTLSCSPISGHRSVSWYQQTPGQGLQFLFEYFSETQRNKGNFPGRFSGRQFSNSRSEMNVSTLELGDSALYLCASSDRQGVQETEAFFGQGTRLTVV.

The V and J genes are TRBV19 and TRBJ1-2; TRBD1 agrees at 8 bases. Germline V CDR1 and CDR2: LNHDA, SQIVND (reference sequence). This CDR3 has 15 residues. V dropped 9 bases and J dropped 5; count of bases not matched to a gene: 14. The CDR3 coding sequence is TGTGCCAGCACCCAGGGGGCAGGGGCGAGATATGGCTACACCTTC. It encodes CASTQGAGARYGYTF. The whole variable domain, remainder taken from reference TRBV19 and TRBJ1-2, is DGGITQSPKYLFRKEGQNVTLSCEQNLNHDAMYWYRQDPGQGLRLIYYSQIVNDFQKGDIAEGYSVSREKKESFPLTVTSAQKNPTAFYLCASTQGAGARYGYTFGSGTRLTVV.

By its share, this clone is medium-sized. The gene calls are TRBV4-1 and TRBJ1-2; no clear D. The CDR3 extends over 14 amino acids. The germline V gene encodes CDR1 MGHRA and CDR2 YSYEKL. V was cut by 1 base and J by 4 bases, with 10 bases left in between. CDR3 loop: CASSQGYGTYGYTF. Written as DNA, the CDR3 is TGCGCCAGCAGCCAAGGGTACGGAACCTATGGCTACACCTTC.

V usage is TRBV19 and J usage is TRBJ2-6; D tentatively fits TRBD1 or TRBD2 (5 bases each). The germline V gene encodes CDR1 LNHDA and CDR2 SQIVND (reference sequence). Trimming shortened V by 11 bases and J by 1 base, and 9 bases separated the two germline ends. CDR3 length equals 13 residues. The DNA for the CDR3 is TGTGCCGGGGGACGTTCTGGGGCCAACGTCCTGACTTTC. Protein product: CAGGRSGANVLTF.

V is TRBV5-1 and J is TRBJ2-1; TRBD2 matches 8 bases. This CDR3 has 19 amino acids. The V gene's germline CDR1 is SGHRS and CDR2 YFSETQ. The J segment lost 7 bases and the V segment lost 1 base, leaving 19 bases of the junction unmatched. The CDR3 loop reads CASSLLGISGGTMQNEQFF. The DNA of the CDR3 is TGCGCCAGCAGCTTGTTAGGTATCAGCGGGGGTACTATGCAGAATGAGCAGTTCTTC.

The chain combines TRBV2 with TRBJ2-1, with 12 bases lining up with TRBD1. The CDR3 loop spans 15 amino acids. Germline assignment: CDR1 SNHLY and CDR2 FYNNEI. V lost 7 bases and J lost 6; bases outside the gene matches: 7. DNA of the CDR3: TGTGCCAGCATATGGGGACAGGGGGCTGTCAATGAGCAGTTCTTC. Its translation is CASIWGQGAVNEQFF.

This clone occurred once. The chain links TRBV7-2 to TRBJ2-1; D remains unclear. V was shortened by 5 bases and J by 9 bases, with 8 bases between the two germline ends. This CDR3 comprises 11 residues. Germline V gives CDR1 SGHTA, CDR2 FQGNSA. CDR3 DNA sequence: TGTGCCAGCAGCCATTCCACTGAGCAGTTCTTC. It codes for CASSHSTEQFF.

The chain joins TRBV4-2 to TRBJ1-2, with 11 bases matching TRBD1. This CDR3 has 16 residues. Germline CDR1 is LGHNA and CDR2 is YNFKEQ. The V and J ends lost 4 bases and 6 bases, in that order; junction bases with no gene match: 10. The chain's CDR3 is CASSPNPGQGGNGYTF. CDR3 nucleotides: TGTGCCAGCAGCCCGAATCCGGGACAGGGGGGAAATGGCTACACCTTC.

The chain uses TRBV4-2 and TRBJ2-5; 14 bases match TRBD2. Trimming took 3 bases from V and 3 from J; bases not matched to a gene: 0. CDR1 LGHNA and CDR2 YNFKEQ come from the germline V gene. This CDR3 contains 15 residues. CDR3 DNA: TGTGCCAGCAGCCAGGGACTAGCGGGGGAAGAGACCCAGTACTTC. Its protein product is CASSQGLAGEETQYF.

The V and J genes are TRBV1 and TRBJ2-4; the table calls TRBD1, which could not be checked here. TRBV1 is an annotated pseudogene. The CDR3 has 17 amino acids. The CDR3 here is CTSSQDPGQVKVNIQYF. In DNA, the CDR3 is TGCACCAGCAGCCAAGATCCCGGACAGGTAAAAGTGAACATTCAGTACTTC.

The chain uses TRBV28 and TRBJ1-2; weak D call: TRBD1 (5 bases). V lost 3 bases, J lost 8 bases, and 13 bases lay in between. Looked up from germline, CDR1 is MDHEN and CDR2 is SYDVKM. The CDR3 loop spans 13 amino acids. CDR3 coding DNA: TGTGCCAGCAGTTTCTCAGGGAGTGGGGGCTACACCTTC. Translation gives CASSFSGSGGYTF.

The rearrangement links TRBV10-3 to TRBJ1-3; 7 bases match TRBD1. The CDR3 extends over 16 amino acids. Germline loops: CDR1 ENHRY, CDR2 SYGVKD. J was trimmed by 3 bases and V by 2 bases; bases with no gene match: 7. The CDR3 nucleotides are TGTGCCATCAGTGAGCCTACAGGGGCTGGTGGAAACACCATATATTTT. This codes for CAISEPTGAGGNTIYF.

The chain combines TRBV7-6 with TRBJ2-3; D may be TRBD1 (6 bases). Looked up from germline, CDR1 is SGHVS and CDR2 is FNYEAQ. This CDR3 contains 12 residues. Trimming left V 5 bases short and J 7 bases short, with 10 bases between. The DNA of the CDR3 is TGTGCCAGCAGCCCGCAGGGGAATACGCAGTATTTT. This codes for CASSPQGNTQYF. The variable domain in full, with the rest retrieved from reference TRBV7-6 and TRBJ2-3, is GAGVSQSPRYKVTKRGQDVALRCDPISGHVSLYWYRQALGQGPEFLTYFNYEAQQDKSGLPNDRFSAERPEGSISTLTIQRTEQRDSAMYRCASSPQGNTQYFGPGTRLTVL.

This clone was counted a few times. This sequence joins TRBV2 and TRBJ1-1, with TRBD1 matching 7 bases. The CDR3 loop spans 14 amino acids. Trimming took 4 bases from V and 3 from J; bases not matched to a gene: 5. Germline CDR1 and CDR2: SNHLY and FYNNEI. CDR3 sequence (DNA): TGTGCCAGCAGTGGCCGGACAGGCGACACTGAAGCTTTCTTT. Translated, it gives CASSGRTGDTEAFF.

The chain carries TRBV11-2 and TRBJ2-5; 15 bases agree with TRBD2. The CDR3 loop spans 18 amino acids. Germline V lookup: CDR1 SGHAT, CDR2 FQNNGV. The ends lost 6 bases at V and 0 bases at J; junction bases unmatched: 8. The CDR3 coding sequence is TGTGCCAGCAGGGTAGGACTAGCGGGGGGGCCGTACCAAGAGACCCAGTACTTC. Amino acid sequence: CASRVGLAGGPYQETQYF.

This clone turned up a few times. The V call is TRBV19, the J call TRBJ1-1; D uncertain. This CDR3 comprises 13 residues. V was trimmed by 3 bases and J by 5 bases, leaving 10 bases between them. In germline, CDR1 is LNHDA, CDR2 SQIVND (reference sequence). CDR3 residues: CASSIQVTTEAFF. DNA of the CDR3: TGTGCCAGTAGTATTCAGGTCACGACTGAAGCTTTCTTT. Looking up the rest from reference TRBV19 and TRBJ1-1 gives the full variable domain: DGGITQSPKYLFRKEGQNVTLSCEQNLNHDAMYWYRQDPGQGLRLIYYSQIVNDFQKGDIAEGYSVSREKKESFPLTVTSAQKNPTAFYLCASSIQVTTEAFFGQGTRLTVV.

J is TRBJ2-1 and V is TRBV11-3; no definite D call. V was shortened by 1 base and J by 3 bases, with 13 bases between the two germline ends. CDR3 size: 16 residues. Per germline, CDR1 SGHNT and CDR2 YENEEA. CDR3 protein: CASSLGLTGSYNEQFF. DNA of the CDR3: TGTGCCAGCAGCTTAGGGTTAACGGGTAGCTACAATGAGCAGTTCTTC.

The genes are TRBV7-9 and TRBJ1-4, with 9 bases that match TRBD1. There are 14 residues in the CDR3. From germline, CDR1 is SEHNR and CDR2 FQNEAQ (reference sequence). With V trimmed by 5 bases and J by 7 bases, 5 bases remained unmatched. The CDR3 DNA sequence: TGTGCCAGCAGCCTACAGGGGGCAGGTGAAAAACTGTTTTTT. Its translation: CASSLQGAGEKLFF.

This clone appeared many times. The V call is TRBV28, the J call TRBJ2-3; D ambiguous. This CDR3 region has 12 residues. CDR1 is MDHEN and CDR2 is SYDVKM in the germline V gene. Between the trimmed V and J ends, which lost 4 bases and 2 bases, there was a span of 4 bases. CDR3 loop: CASSSYTDTQYF. The CDR3 nucleotides read TGTGCCAGCAGTTCCTACACAGATACGCAGTATTTT.

This chain uses TRBV5-4 with TRBJ1-2; D remains unclear. CDR1 and CDR2 (germline): SGHNT, YYREEE (reference sequence). This CDR3 spans 15 amino acids. Trimming pared 4 bases from V and 8 bases from J, leaving 21 bases between. The CDR3 region has the DNA TGTGCCAGCAGCCCAGACGGACTCCTTCCGGAAGGCTACACCTTC. It specifies CASSPDGLLPEGYTF. The whole variable domain, remainder taken from reference TRBV5-4 and TRBJ1-2, is ETGVTQSPTHLIKTRGQQVTLRCSSQSGHNTVSWYQQALGQGPQFIFQYYREEENGRGNFPPRFSGLQFPNYSSELNVNALELDDSALYLCASSPDGLLPEGYTFGSGTRLTVV.

The CDR3 region has the DNA TGTGCCACCAGCAGAGATTCAGGGACAACCTACGAGCAGTACTTC. Translating gives CATSRDSGTTYEQYF. This sequence joins TRBV15 and TRBJ2-7; weak D call: TRBD1 (6 bases). Germline lookup yields CDR1 LNHNV and CDR2 YYDKDF (reference sequence). The V gene lost 0 bases and the J gene lost 2 bases, with 11 bases spanning the gap. The CDR3 is made up of 15 amino acids.

The V and J genes are TRBV7-2 and TRBJ2-3; 9 positions match TRBD2. Trimming took 8 bases from V and 4 from J; bases not matched to a gene: 10. The CDR3 is 15 amino acids. In germline, CDR1 is SGHTA, CDR2 FQGNSA. The chain's CDR3 is CASSLRGGIADTQYF. The DNA for the CDR3 is TGTGCCAGCTCCCTGCGGGGGGGAATTGCAGATACGCAGTATTTT.

The V and J genes are TRBV5-6 and TRBJ1-3, with TRBD1 matching 9 bases. V dropped 4 bases and J dropped 4; count of bases not matched to a gene: 6. This CDR3 spans 15 amino acids. Germline CDR1 is SGHDT and CDR2 is YYEEEE. The CDR3 protein is CASSGTGLLGNTIYF. The DNA of the CDR3 is TGTGCCAGCAGCGGGACAGGGCTCCTGGGAAACACCATATATTTT.

This rearrangement joins TRBV18 to TRBJ1-1; 8 nucleotides align to TRBD1. The V segment lost 6 bases and the J segment 7 bases; nucleotides outside the gene matches: 7. Per germline, CDR1 KGHSH and CDR2 LQKENI. This CDR3 spans 13 amino acids. CDR3 coding DNA: TGTGCCAGCTCCCCGGACAGGGACCATGAAGCTTTCTTT. Translation gives CASSPDRDHEAFF.

The chain employs TRBV5-1 and TRBJ1-6; 7 bases are a match to TRBD1. This CDR3 has 14 amino acids. V lost 4 bases to trimming and J lost 9 bases; unmatched junction nucleotides: 7. Germline CDR1 reads SGHRS; CDR2 reads YFSETQ. The CDR3 region has the DNA TGCGCCAGCAGCCAAGGGGGCGCGGGTTCACCCCTCCACTTT. As protein: CASSQGGAGSPLHF.

The chain couples TRBV5-6 to TRBJ2-3; 8 bases align to TRBD1. The CDR3 has 16 amino acids. Losses at the gene ends were 2 bases for V and 3 bases for J; bases not matched to a gene: 8. Germline CDR1 SGHDT, CDR2 YYEEEE. CDR3 nucleotide sequence: TGTGCCAGCAGCTTAGACAGGGGAGAGTGGACAGATACGCAGTATTTT. Translating it yields CASSLDRGEWTDTQYF.

The chain joins TRBV5-4 to TRBJ1-3, with D unresolved. The CDR3 is 14 residues long. Germline V gene data show CDR1 as SGHNT and CDR2 as YYREEE (reference sequence). V lost 4 bases and J 0 bases, leaving 8 bases between the germline ends. The chain's CDR3 is CASSQTGSGNTIYF. In DNA, the CDR3 is TGTGCCAGCAGCCAGACGGGCTCTGGAAACACCATATATTTT. Drawing the rest from reference TRBV5-4 and TRBJ1-3, the complete variable domain is ETGVTQSPTHLIKTRGQQVTLRCSSQSGHNTVSWYQQALGQGPQFIFQYYREEENGRGNFPPRFSGLQFPNYSSELNVNALELDDSALYLCASSQTGSGNTIYFGEGSWLTVV.

In DNA form, the CDR3 reads TGCGCCAGCAGCCCCGGTGGACTAGGGCAGGAGACCCAGTACTTC. Protein sequence: CASSPGGLGQETQYF. The chain recombines TRBV5-1 with TRBJ2-5; 7 bases match TRBD2. The CDR3 extends over 15 amino acids. V shed 4 bases, J shed 5 bases, and the junction held 11 bases outside the gene matches. The V gene's germline CDR1 is SGHRS and CDR2 YFSETQ.